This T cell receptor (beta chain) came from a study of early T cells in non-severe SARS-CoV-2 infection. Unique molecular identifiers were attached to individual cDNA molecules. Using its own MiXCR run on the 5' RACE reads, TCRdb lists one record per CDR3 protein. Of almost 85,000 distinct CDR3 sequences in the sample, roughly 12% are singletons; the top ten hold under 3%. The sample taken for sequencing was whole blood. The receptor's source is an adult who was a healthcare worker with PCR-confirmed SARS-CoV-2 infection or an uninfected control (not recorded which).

CDR3: CASSLEGDNQPQHF. In DNA form, the CDR3 reads TGTGCCAGCAGTTTAGAAGGGGACAATCAGCCCCAGCATTTT. The gene calls are TRBV27 and TRBJ1-5; TRBD1 might be the D (5 bases). The germline V and J ends were trimmed by 2 bases and 3 bases, with 8 bases remaining between them. The CDR3 has 14 amino acids. Germline assignment: CDR1 MNHEY and CDR2 SMNVEV (reference sequence).